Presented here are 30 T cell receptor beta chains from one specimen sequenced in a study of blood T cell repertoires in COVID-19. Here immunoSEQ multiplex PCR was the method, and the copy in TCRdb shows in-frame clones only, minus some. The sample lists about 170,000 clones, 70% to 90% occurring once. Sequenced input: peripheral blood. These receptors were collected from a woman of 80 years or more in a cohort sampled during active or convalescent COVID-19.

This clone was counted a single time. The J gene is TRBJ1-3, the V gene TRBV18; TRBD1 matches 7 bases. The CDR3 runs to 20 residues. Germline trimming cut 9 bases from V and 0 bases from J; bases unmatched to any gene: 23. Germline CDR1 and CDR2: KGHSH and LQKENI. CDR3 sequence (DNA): TGTGCCAGTTCGGTCAGGGGGGCAACACAATCAACATACTCTGGAAACACCATATATTTT. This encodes CASSVRGATQSTYSGNTIYF.

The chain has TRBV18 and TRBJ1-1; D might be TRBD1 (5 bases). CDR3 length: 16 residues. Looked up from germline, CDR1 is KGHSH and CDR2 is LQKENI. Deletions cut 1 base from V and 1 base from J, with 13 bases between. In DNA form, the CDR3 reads TGTGCCAGCTCACCACGCCCGACAGACCAGAACACTGAAGCTTTCTTT. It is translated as CASSPRPTDQNTEAFF. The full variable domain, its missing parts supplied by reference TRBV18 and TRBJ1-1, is NAGVMQNPRHLVRRRGQEARLRCSPMKGHSHVYWYRQLPEEGLKFMVYLQKENIIDESGMPKERFSAEFPKEGPSILRIQQVVRGDSAAYFCASSPRPTDQNTEAFFGQGTRLTVV.

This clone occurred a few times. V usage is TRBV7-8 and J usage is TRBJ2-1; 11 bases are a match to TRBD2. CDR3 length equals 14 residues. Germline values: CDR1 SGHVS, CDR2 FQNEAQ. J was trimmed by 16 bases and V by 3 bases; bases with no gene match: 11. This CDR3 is CASSFDRLAGGIFF. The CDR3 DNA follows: TGTGCCAGCAGCTTTGATCGGCTAGCGGGAGGAATTTTCTTC.

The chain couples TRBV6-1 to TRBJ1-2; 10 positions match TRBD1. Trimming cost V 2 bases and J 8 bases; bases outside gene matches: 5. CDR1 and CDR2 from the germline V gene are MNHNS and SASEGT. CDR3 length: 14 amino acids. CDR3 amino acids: CASSEPRTGGGYTF. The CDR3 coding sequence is TGTGCCAGCAGTGAACCTCGGACAGGGGGAGGCTACACCTTC.

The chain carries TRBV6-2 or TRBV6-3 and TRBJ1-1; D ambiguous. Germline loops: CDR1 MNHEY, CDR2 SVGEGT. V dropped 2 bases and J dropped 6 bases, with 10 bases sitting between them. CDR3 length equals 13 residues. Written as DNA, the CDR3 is TGTGCCAGCAGTTACCTGGGCTTGGCTGAAGCTTTCTTT. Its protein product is CASSYLGLAEAFF.

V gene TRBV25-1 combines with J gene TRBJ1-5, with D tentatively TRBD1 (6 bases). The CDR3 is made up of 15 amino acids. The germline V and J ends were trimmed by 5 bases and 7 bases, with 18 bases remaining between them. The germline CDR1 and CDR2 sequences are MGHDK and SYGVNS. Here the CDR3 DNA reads TGTGCCAGCAGTTGGGTCCTGGGGGCAAGACAGCCCCAGCATTTT. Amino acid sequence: CASSWVLGARQPQHF.

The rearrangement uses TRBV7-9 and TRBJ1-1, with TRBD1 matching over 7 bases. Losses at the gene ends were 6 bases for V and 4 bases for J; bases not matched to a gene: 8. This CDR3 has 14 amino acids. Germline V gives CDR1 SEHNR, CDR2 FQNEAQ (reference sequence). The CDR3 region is CASSYTGDRTEAFF. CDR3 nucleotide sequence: TGTGCCAGCAGTTATACAGGGGATCGCACTGAAGCTTTCTTT.

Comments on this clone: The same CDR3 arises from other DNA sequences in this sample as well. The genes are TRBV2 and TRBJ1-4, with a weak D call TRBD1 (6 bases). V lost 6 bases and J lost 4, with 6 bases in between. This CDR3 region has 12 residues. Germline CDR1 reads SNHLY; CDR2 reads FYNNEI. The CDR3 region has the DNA TGTGCCAGCAGACAGGGTAATGAAAAACTGTTTTTT. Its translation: CASRQGNEKLFF.

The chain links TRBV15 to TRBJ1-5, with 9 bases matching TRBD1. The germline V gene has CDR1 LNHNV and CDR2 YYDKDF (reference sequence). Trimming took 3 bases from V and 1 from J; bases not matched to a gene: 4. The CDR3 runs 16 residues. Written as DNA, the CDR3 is TGTGCCACCAGCAGGGGACAGGGAGAAAGCAATCAGCCCCAGCATTTT. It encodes CATSRGQGESNQPQHF.

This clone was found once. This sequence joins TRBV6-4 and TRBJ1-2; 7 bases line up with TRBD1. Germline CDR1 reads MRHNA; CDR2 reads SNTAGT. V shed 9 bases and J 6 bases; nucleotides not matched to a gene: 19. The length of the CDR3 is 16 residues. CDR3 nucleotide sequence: TGTGCCAGTAAGATTACAGGGGCCCGAGACCTAAATGGCTACACCTTC. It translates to CASKITGARDLNGYTF.

The CDR3 DNA sequence: TGTGCCAGCAGCCTTCGGGAGTCAAGGACGAGTCAGCCCCAGCATTTT. This translates into CASSLRESRTSQPQHF. The chain employs TRBV3-1 (or the pseudogene TRBV3-2) and TRBJ1-5; D remains unclear. The germline gives CDR1 LGHDT, CDR2 YNNKEL (reference sequence). This CDR3 contains 16 residues. Trimming left V 4 bases short and J 6 bases short, with 19 bases between.

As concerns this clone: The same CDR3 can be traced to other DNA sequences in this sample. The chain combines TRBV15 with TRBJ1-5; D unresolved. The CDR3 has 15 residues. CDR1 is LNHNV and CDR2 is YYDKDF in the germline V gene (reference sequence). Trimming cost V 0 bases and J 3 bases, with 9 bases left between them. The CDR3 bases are TGTGCCACCAGCAGAGATTTCGGGAACAATCAGCCCCAGCATTTT. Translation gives CATSRDFGNNQPQHF.

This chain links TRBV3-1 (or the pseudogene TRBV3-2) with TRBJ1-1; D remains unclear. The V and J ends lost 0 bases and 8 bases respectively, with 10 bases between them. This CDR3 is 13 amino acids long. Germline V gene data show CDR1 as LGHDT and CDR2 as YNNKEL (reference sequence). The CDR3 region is CASSQEFWREAFF. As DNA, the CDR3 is TGTGCCAGCAGCCAAGAGTTCTGGAGGGAAGCTTTCTTT.

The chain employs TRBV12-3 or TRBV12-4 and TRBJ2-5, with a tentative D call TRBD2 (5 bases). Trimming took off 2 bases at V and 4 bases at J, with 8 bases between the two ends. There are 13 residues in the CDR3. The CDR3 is CASSLWAGETQYF. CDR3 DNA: TGTGCCAGCAGTTTATGGGCGGGAGAGACCCAGTACTTC.

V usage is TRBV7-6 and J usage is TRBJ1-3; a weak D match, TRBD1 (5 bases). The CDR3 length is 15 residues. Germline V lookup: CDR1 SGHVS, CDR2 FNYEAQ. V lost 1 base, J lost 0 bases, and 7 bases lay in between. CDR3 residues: CASSLGQSSGNTIYF. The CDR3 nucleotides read TGTGCCAGCAGCTTAGGACAGAGCTCTGGAAACACCATATATTTT. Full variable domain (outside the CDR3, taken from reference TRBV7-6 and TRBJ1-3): GAGVSQSPRYKVTKRGQDVALRCDPISGHVSLYWYRQALGQGPEFLTYFNYEAQQDKSGLPNDRFSAERPEGSISTLTIQRTEQRDSAMYRCASSLGQSSGNTIYFGEGSWLTVV.

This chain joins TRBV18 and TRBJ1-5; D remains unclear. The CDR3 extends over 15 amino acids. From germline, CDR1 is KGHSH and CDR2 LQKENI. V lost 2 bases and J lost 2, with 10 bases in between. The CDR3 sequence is CASSPLNLGNQPQHF. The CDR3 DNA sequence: TGTGCCAGCTCACCATTGAACTTAGGCAATCAGCCCCAGCATTTT.

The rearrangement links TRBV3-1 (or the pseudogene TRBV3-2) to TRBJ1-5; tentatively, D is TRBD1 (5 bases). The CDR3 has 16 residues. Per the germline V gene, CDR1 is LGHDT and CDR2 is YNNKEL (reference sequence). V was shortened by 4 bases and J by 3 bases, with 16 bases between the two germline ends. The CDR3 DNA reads TGTGCCAGCAGCCGGACGGGGGTGGATAACAATCAGCCCCAGCATTTT. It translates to CASSRTGVDNNQPQHF.

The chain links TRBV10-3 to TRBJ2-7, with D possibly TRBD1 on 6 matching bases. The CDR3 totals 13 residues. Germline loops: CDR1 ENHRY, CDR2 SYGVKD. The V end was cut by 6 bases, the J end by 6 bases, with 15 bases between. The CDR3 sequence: CAISFASTGEQYV. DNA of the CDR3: TGTGCCATCAGCTTCGCCTCGACAGGCGAGCAGTACGTC.

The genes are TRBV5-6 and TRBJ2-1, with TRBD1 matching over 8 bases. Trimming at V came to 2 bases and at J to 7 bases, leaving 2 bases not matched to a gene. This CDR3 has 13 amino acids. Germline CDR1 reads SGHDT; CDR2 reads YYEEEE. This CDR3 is CASSFTGGNEQFF. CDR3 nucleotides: TGTGCCAGCAGCTTTACAGGGGGGAATGAGCAGTTCTTC.

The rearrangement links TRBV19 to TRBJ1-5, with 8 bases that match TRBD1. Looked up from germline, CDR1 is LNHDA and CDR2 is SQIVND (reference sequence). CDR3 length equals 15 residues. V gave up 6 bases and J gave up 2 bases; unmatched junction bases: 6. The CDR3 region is CASRVTGVGNQPQHF. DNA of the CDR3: TGTGCCAGTAGGGTGACAGGGGTCGGCAATCAGCCCCAGCATTTT.

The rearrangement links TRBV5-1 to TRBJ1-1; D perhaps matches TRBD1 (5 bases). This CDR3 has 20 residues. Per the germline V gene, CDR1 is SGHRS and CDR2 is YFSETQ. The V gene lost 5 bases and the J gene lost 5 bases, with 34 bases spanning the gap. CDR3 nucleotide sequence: TGCGCCAGCAGTTTCAAAGATACCAGGGTATTAATGGGTCAACGGACTGAAGCTTTCTTT. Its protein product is CASSFKDTRVLMGQRTEAFF. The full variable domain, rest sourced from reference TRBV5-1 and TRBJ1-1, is KAGVTQTPRYLIKTRGQQVTLSCSPISGHRSVSWYQQTPGQGLQFLFEYFSETQRNKGNFPGRFSGRQFSNSRSEMNVSTLELGDSALYLCASSFKDTRVLMGQRTEAFFGQGTRLTVV.

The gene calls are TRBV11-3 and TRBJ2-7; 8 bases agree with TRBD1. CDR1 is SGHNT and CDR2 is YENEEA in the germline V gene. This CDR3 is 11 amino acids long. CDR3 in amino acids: CASSEGTGLSV. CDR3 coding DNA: TGTGCCAGCAGCGAAGGGACAGGCCTCTCCGTC.

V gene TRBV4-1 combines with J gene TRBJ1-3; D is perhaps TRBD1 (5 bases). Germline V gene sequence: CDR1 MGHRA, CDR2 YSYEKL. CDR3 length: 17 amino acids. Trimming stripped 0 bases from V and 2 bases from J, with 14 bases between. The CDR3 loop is CASSQEPHGGAGNTIYF. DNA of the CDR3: TGCGCCAGCAGCCAAGAACCCCATGGAGGGGCTGGAAACACCATATATTTT.

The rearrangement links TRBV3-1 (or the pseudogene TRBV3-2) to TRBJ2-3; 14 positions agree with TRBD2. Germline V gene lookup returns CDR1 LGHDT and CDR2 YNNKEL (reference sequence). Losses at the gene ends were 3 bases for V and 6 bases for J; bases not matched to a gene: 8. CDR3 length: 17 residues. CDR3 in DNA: TGTGCCAGCAGCCACTCCCGACTAGCGGGAGGGCTCGATACGCAGTATTTT. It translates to CASSHSRLAGGLDTQYF.

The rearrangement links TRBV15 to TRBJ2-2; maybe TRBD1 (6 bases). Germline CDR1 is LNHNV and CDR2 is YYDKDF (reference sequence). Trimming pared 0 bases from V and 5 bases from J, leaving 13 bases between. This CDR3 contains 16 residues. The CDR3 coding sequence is TGTGCCACCAGCAGAGAGGCAGGGGTGGGGACCGGGGAGCTGTTTTTT. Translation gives CATSREAGVGTGELFF.

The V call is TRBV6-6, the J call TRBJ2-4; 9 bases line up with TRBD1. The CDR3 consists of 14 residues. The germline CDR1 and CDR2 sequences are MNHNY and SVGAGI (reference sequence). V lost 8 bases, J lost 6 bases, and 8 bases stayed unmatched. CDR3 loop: CASRDRERINIQYF. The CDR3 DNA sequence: TGTGCCAGCCGGGACAGGGAGCGGATAAACATTCAGTACTTC.

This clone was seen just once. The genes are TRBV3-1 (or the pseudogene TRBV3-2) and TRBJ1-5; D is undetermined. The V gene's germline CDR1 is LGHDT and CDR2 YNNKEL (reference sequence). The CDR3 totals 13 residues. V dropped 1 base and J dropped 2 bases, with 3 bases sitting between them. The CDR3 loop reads CASSQAGNQPQHF. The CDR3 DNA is TGTGCCAGCAGCCAAGCCGGCAATCAGCCCCAGCATTTT.

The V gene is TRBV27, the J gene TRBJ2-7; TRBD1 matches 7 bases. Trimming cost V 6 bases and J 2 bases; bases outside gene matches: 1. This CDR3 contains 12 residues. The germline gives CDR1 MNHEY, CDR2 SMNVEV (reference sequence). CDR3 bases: TGTGCCAGCAGGACAGGGACCTACGAGCAGTACTTC. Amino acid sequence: CASRTGTYEQYF.

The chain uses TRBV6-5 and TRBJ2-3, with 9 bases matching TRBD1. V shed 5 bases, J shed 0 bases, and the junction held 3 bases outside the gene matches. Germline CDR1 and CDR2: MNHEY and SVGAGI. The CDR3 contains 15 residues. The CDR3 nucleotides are TGTGCCAGCAGTAACAGGGGGCATAGCACAGATACGCAGTATTTT. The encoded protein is CASSNRGHSTDTQYF.

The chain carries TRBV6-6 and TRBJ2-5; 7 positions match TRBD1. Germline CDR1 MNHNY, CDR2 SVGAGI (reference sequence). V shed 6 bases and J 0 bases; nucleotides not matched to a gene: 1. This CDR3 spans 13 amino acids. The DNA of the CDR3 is TGTGCCAGCAGGGGGACAGACCAAGAGACCCAGTACTTC. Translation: CASRGTDQETQYF.